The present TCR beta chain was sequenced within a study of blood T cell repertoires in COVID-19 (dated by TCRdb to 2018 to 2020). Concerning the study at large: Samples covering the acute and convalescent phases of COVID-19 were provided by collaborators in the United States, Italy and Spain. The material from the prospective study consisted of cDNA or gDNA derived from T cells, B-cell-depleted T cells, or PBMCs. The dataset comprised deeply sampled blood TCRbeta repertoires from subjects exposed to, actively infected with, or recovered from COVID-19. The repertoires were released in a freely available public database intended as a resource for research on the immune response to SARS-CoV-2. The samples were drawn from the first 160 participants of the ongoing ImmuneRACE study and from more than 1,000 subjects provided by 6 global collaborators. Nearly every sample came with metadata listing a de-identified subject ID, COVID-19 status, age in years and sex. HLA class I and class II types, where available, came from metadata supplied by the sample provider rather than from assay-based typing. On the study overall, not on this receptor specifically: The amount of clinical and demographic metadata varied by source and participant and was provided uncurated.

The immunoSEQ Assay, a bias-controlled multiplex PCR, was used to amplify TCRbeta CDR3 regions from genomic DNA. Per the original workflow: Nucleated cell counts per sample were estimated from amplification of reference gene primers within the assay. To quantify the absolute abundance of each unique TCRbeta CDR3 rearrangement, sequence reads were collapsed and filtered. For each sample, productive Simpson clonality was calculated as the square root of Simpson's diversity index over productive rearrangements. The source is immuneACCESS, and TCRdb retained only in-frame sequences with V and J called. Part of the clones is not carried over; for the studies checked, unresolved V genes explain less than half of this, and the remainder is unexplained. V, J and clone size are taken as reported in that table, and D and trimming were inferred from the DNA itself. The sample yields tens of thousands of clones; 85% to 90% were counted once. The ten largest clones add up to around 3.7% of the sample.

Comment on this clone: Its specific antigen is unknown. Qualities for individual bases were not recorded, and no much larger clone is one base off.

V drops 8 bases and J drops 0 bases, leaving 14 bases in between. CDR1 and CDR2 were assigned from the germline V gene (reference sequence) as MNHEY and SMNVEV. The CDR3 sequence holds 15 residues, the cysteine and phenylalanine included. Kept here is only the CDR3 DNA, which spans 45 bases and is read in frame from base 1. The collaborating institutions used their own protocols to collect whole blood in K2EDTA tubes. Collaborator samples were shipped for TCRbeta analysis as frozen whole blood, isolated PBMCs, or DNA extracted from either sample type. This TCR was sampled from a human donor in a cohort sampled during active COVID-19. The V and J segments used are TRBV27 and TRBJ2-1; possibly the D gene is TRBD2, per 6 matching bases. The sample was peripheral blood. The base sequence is TGTGCCAGCTCCCGAGCGGGTTTCTCCTACAATGAGCAGTTCTTC. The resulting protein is CASSRAGFSYNEQFF.